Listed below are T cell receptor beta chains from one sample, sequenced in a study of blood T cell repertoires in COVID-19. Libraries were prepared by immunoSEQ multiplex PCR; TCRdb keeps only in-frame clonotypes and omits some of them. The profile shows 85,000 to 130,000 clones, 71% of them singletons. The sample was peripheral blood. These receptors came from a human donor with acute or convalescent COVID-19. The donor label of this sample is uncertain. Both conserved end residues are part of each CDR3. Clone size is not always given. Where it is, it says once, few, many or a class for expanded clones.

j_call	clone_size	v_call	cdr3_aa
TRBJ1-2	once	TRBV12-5	CASGYLDGGYYGYTF
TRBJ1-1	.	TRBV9	CASSVHRAGGEAFF
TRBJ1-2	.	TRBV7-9	CASSQPGQSRVYGYTF
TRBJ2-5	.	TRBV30	CAWSRLRVETQYF
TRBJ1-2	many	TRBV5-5	CASINRGQGNNYGYTF
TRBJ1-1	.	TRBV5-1	CASSHGLGKTGLNTEAFF
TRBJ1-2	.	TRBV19	CASSTPEGGGYTF
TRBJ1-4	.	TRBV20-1	CSASGYQGAWEKLFF
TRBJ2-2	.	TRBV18	CASSPRVATNTGELFF
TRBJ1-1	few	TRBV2	CASSEVVFTEAFF
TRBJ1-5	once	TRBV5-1	CASSLNPYNQPQHF
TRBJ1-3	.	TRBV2	CASSESGGNTIYF
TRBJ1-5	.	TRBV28	CASSSGGSYNQPQHF
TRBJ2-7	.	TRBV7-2	CASSFGGSYEQYF
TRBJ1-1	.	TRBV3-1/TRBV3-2	CASSQSSPREAFF
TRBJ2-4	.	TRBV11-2	CASSPAPGVAKNIQYF
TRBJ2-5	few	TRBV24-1	CATALDKTQYF
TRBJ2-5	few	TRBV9	CASSVYPGGYQETQYF
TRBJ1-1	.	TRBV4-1	CASSQAYMNTEAFF
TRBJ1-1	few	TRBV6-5	CASSPTERMAEAFF
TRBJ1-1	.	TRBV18	CASSPSTQGTEAFF
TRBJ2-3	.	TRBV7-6	CASSLEGAGGDTQYF
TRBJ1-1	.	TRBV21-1	CASSKGDGTANTEAFF
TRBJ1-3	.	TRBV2	CASSPTGNGNTIYF